The 29 T cell receptor beta chains below were found in one sample sequenced in a study of shared clonotypes between healthy human individuals. Here immunoSEQ multiplex PCR was the method, and the copy in TCRdb shows in-frame clones only, minus some. The sample has some 2,000,000 clones; approximately 95% are singletons. Sequencing used naive CD4+ T cells sorted from blood. As to subset: CD45RA+ positively selected. These receptor sequences come from a man between 18 and 29 years old in good health.

This clone was recorded once. This chain's CDR3 is CASSVDRGLTYEQYF. In DNA, the CDR3 is TGTGCCAGCAGTGTGGACAGGGGACTAACCTACGAGCAGTACTTC. This chain links TRBV2 with TRBJ2-7; 9 bases align to TRBD1. Germline trimming cut 4 bases from V and 2 bases from J; bases unmatched to any gene: 6. Germline CDR1 reads SNHLY; CDR2 reads FYNNEI. CDR3 length: 15 residues.

The J gene is TRBJ1-4, the V gene TRBV2, with TRBD1 as a possible D gene (6 bases). V was cut by 6 bases and J by 3 bases, with 11 bases left in between. Germline V gene data show CDR1 as SNHLY and CDR2 as FYNNEI. CDR3 length equals 14 residues. The CDR3 coding sequence is TGTGCCAGCAGCTCAGGGGTTGCTAATGAAAAACTGTTTTTT. This translates into CASSSGVANEKLFF.

The J gene is TRBJ2-7, the V gene TRBV5-1, with 13 bases aligning to TRBD2. The J segment lost 1 base and the V segment lost 0 bases, leaving 7 bases of the junction unmatched. This CDR3 is 18 amino acids long. Germline lookup yields CDR1 SGHRS and CDR2 YFSETQ. DNA for the CDR3: TGCGCCAGCAGCTTGGGAGGACTAGCGGGAGTGGGTTCCTACGAGCAGTACTTC. Its translation: CASSLGGLAGVGSYEQYF.

The V and J genes are TRBV7-3 and TRBJ1-6, with TRBD1 as a possible D gene (6 bases). Germline V gives CDR1 SGHTA, CDR2 FQGTGA. The V end lost 2 bases, the J end lost 4 bases, and 9 bases lay between the germline ends. This CDR3 is built from 15 residues. CDR3 residues: CASSLGTTYNSPLHF. The CDR3 DNA reads as TGTGCCAGCAGCTTAGGGACAACTTATAATTCACCCCTCCACTTT.

The chain links TRBV11-3 to TRBJ1-4; D call uncertain. Per the germline V gene, CDR1 is SGHNT and CDR2 is YENEEA. The CDR3 runs 16 residues. Trimming cost V 5 bases and J 0 bases, with 13 bases left between them. The CDR3 spells CASSPRAGATNEKLFF. DNA for the CDR3: TGTGCCAGCAGCCCTAGGGCTGGGGCAACTAATGAAAAACTGTTTTTT.

The chain has TRBV5-1 and TRBJ2-3; 7 nucleotides match TRBD2. CDR1 is SGHRS, CDR2 YFSETQ, per germline. Trimming at V came to 4 bases and at J to 3 bases, leaving 8 bases not matched to a gene. This CDR3 is built from 15 residues. The CDR3 loop reads CASSRRGIKTDTQYF. CDR3 nucleotides: TGCGCCAGCAGCAGGCGGGGGATCAAGACAGATACGCAGTATTTT.

The chain couples TRBV28 to TRBJ2-7; no clear D gene. The CDR3 has 14 amino acids. V was clipped by 3 bases and J by 6 bases, with 15 bases between them. The germline CDR1 and CDR2 sequences are MDHEN and SYDVKM. DNA of the CDR3: TGTGCCAGCAGTTTGAGGCCAAAGGTGGGCGAGCAGTACTTC. Its translation: CASSLRPKVGEQYF.

The genes are TRBV30 and TRBJ2-2; 8 bases line up with TRBD1. There are 15 residues in the CDR3. Per the germline V gene, CDR1 is GTSNPN and CDR2 is SVGIG (reference sequence). V lost 0 bases to trimming and J lost 9 bases; unmatched junction nucleotides: 9. This chain's CDR3 is CAWSVIGQGARELFF. As DNA, the CDR3 is TGTGCCTGGAGTGTAATCGGTCAGGGGGCTAGGGAGCTGTTTTTT.

This clone was seen just once. Other DNA sequences from this sample encode an identical CDR3 as well. The V gene is TRBV18, the J gene TRBJ1-1; the D gene is possibly TRBD1 (5 bases). The length of the CDR3 is 12 residues. Germline V lookup: CDR1 KGHSH, CDR2 LQKENI. V was shortened by 1 base and J by 5 bases, with 5 bases between the two germline ends. CDR3 nucleotides: TGTGCCAGCTCACCACAGGGGACTGAAGCTTTCTTT. The encoded protein is CASSPQGTEAFF.

This clone was seen only once. The V and J genes are TRBV5-1 and TRBJ2-3; 7 bases agree with TRBD1. Germline V gene sequence: CDR1 SGHRS, CDR2 YFSETQ. V shed 0 bases, J shed 4 bases, and the junction held 2 bases outside the gene matches. The CDR3 has 14 amino acids. The CDR3 protein is CASSLVQGADTQYF. The CDR3 DNA reads TGCGCCAGCAGCTTGGTTCAGGGGGCAGATACGCAGTATTTT.

This sequence joins TRBV2 and TRBJ2-1; TRBD1 matches at 11 bases. Losses at the gene ends were 1 base for V and 7 bases for J; bases not matched to a gene: 3. The CDR3 has 15 amino acids. In germline, CDR1 is SNHLY, CDR2 FYNNEI. The CDR3 DNA follows: TGTGCCAGCAGTGAAGGGACAGGGGGCGGGAATGAGCAGTTCTTC. Translated: CASSEGTGGGNEQFF.

This rearrangement joins TRBV10-3 to TRBJ2-3; possible D gene TRBD1, 5 bases. The CDR3 is 12 residues long. The V end was cut by 4 bases, the J end by 6 bases, with 8 bases between. CDR1 is ENHRY, CDR2 SYGVKD, per germline. Written as DNA, the CDR3 is TGTGCCATCAGTGGACAGTTGGATACGCAGTATTTT. Protein: CAISGQLDTQYF.

This clone was detected only once. V gene TRBV5-1 combines with J gene TRBJ1-3, with D maybe TRBD1 (5 bases). The CDR3 runs to 15 residues. Trimming took off 0 bases at V and 4 bases at J, with 11 bases between the two ends. CDR1 SGHRS and CDR2 YFSETQ come from the germline V gene. The CDR3 sequence: CASSLGVQVGNTIYF. In DNA, the CDR3 is TGCGCCAGCAGCTTGGGAGTACAGGTCGGAAACACCATATATTTT.

The rearrangement uses TRBV6-5 and TRBJ2-1; TRBD2 aligns across 9 bases. This CDR3 is built from 15 residues. CDR1 and CDR2 from the germline V gene are MNHEY and SVGAGI. Unmatched junction bases numbered 10, after V lost 5 bases and J lost 8 bases. The CDR3 region has the DNA TGTGCCAGCAGTACGCGGACTAGCGTGTTCGATGAGCAGTTCTTC. Its protein is CASSTRTSVFDEQFF.

This chain uses TRBV5-1 with TRBJ2-3; D is uncertain. Germline values: CDR1 SGHRS, CDR2 YFSETQ. There are 16 residues in the CDR3. V was pared by 0 bases and J by 2 bases, with 13 bases between. The chain's CDR3 is CASSLARWTDTDTQYF. The CDR3 nucleotides read TGCGCCAGCAGCTTGGCCAGGTGGACGGACACAGATACGCAGTATTTT.

This clone was observed a single time. CDR3 region: CATWPGPTGEQYF. The CDR3 nucleotides are TGTGCCACCTGGCCAGGTCCCACCGGCGAGCAGTACTTC. The V and J genes are TRBV10-3 and TRBJ2-7; no firm D call. In germline, CDR1 is ENHRY, CDR2 SYGVKD. This CDR3 has 13 amino acids. Trimming pared 10 bases from V and 6 bases from J, leaving 19 bases between.

V gene TRBV7-3 combines with J gene TRBJ1-1; D ambiguous. There are 13 residues in the CDR3. V lost 5 bases and J lost 1, with 8 bases in between. CDR1 and CDR2 (germline): SGHTA, FQGTGA. The CDR3 DNA is TGTGCCAGCAGCCCATACACGAACACTGAAGCTTTCTTT. It yields the protein CASSPYTNTEAFF.

About this clone: One junction end does not reproduce the germline sequence, and a read error may be involved. This rearrangement joins TRBV2 to TRBJ2-7; 9 nucleotides match TRBD2. Germline V gene lookup returns CDR1 SNHLY and CDR2 FYNNEI. CDR3 length: 14 residues. This CDR3 is CASSSLAGWYGQYF. CDR3 bases: TGTGCCAGCAGTTCTCTAGCGGGGTGGTACGGGCAGTACTTC.

The chain has TRBV2 and TRBJ2-4, with TRBD2 as a possible D gene (6 bases). Looked up from germline, CDR1 is SNHLY and CDR2 is FYNNEI. The V end was cut by 0 bases, the J end by 6 bases, with 12 bases between. The CDR3 is 15 amino acids. The CDR3 protein is CASSEAPGGANIQYF. The CDR3 coding sequence is TGTGCCAGCAGTGAAGCGCCAGGAGGGGCAAACATTCAGTACTTC.

To note about this clone: An end of the junction does not agree with germline; a read error may underlie this. J is TRBJ2-2 and V is TRBV7-7, with 12 bases matching TRBD2. The CDR3 has 15 amino acids. Germline assignment: CDR1 SSHAT and CDR2 FNYEAQ (reference sequence). The CDR3 coding sequence is TGTGCTAGCAGCCCTTCTAGCGGGAGGGCCGGGGAGCTGTTTTTT. As protein: CASSPSSGRAGELFF.

The genes are TRBV6-1 and TRBJ2-4; no definite D call. The ends were cut back, 9 bases at V and 0 bases at J, with 15 bases in the middle. The CDR3 runs 15 residues. Germline-derived CDR1 and CDR2 are MNHNS and SASEGT. In nucleotides, the CDR3 is TGTGCCAGTTACTTAGATGGTTTAGCCAAAAACATTCAGTACTTC. This encodes CASYLDGLAKNIQYF.

The V and J genes are TRBV5-6 and TRBJ1-3; D not certain. V was pared by 2 bases and J by 1 base, with 19 bases between. The CDR3 has 18 residues. Germline V lookup: CDR1 SGHDT, CDR2 YYEEEE. The CDR3 DNA is TGTGCCAGCAGCTTTTATGGCTTCTTTGGGAAGTCTGGAAACACCATATATTTT. This codes for CASSFYGFFGKSGNTIYF.

V usage is TRBV27 and J usage is TRBJ2-5; perhaps TRBD2 as D (5 bases). Germline CDR1 and CDR2: MNHEY and SMNVEV (reference sequence). V lost 6 bases to trimming and J lost 2 bases, with 13 bases between them. CDR3 length: 14 residues. The CDR3 bases are TGTGCCAGCAGCCCAACTAGAGTTCAAGAGACCCAGTACTTC. It translates to CASSPTRVQETQYF.

The chain uses TRBV5-1 and TRBJ2-3; 9 bases map to TRBD2. CDR1 is SGHRS, CDR2 YFSETQ, per germline. CDR3 length equals 16 residues. Trimming removed 4 bases from V and 1 base from J; junction bases left unmatched: 7. The DNA for the CDR3 is TGCGCCAGCAGCGGCGGGGGGGCCGGTGGCACAGATACGCAGTATTTT. The encoded protein is CASSGGGAGGTDTQYF.

The chain combines TRBV2 with TRBJ2-5, with D possibly matching TRBD2 (6 bases). V shed 3 bases and J shed 1 base, with 9 bases lying between them. Germline loops: CDR1 SNHLY, CDR2 FYNNEI. The CDR3 is 14 residues long. The DNA of the CDR3 is TGTGCCAGCAGTGATGGGCGGGGCCAAGAGACCCAGTACTTC. Its translation is CASSDGRGQETQYF.

This chain uses TRBV5-1 with TRBJ2-3; 7 bases line up with TRBD2. V dropped 3 bases and J dropped 4; count of bases not matched to a gene: 8. The CDR3 has 15 residues. Per germline, CDR1 SGHRS and CDR2 YFSETQ. In nucleotides, the CDR3 is TGCGCCAGCAGCTCAGGACCCACTAGCGCAGATACGCAGTATTTT. Translated: CASSSGPTSADTQYF.

In its sample, this clone was seen a few times. In the same sample, other DNA sequences code for this CDR3. The rearrangement links TRBV18 to TRBJ1-3; 8 bases are a match to TRBD1. CDR1 and CDR2 (germline): KGHSH, LQKENI. The CDR3 runs 14 residues. The V segment lost 3 bases and the J segment 2 bases; nucleotides outside the gene matches: 0. The CDR3 DNA reads TGTGCCAGCTCACCGGACAGGGCTGGAAACACCATATATTTT. Its translation is CASSPDRAGNTIYF. Complete variable domain (other parts from reference TRBV18 and TRBJ1-3): NAGVMQNPRHLVRRRGQEARLRCSPMKGHSHVYWYRQLPEEGLKFMVYLQKENIIDESGMPKERFSAEFPKEGPSILRIQQVVRGDSAAYFCASSPDRAGNTIYFGEGSWLTVV.

The chain joins TRBV6-5 to TRBJ1-1, with D maybe TRBD1 (5 bases). CDR1 and CDR2 (germline): MNHEY, SVGAGI. The CDR3 runs to 14 residues. Trimming took off 4 bases at V and 7 bases at J, with 16 bases between the two ends. CDR3 coding DNA: TGTGCCAGCAGTTTCCTAATTCAGGGAGGTGAAGCTTTCTTT. This codes for CASSFLIQGGEAFF.

To note about this clone: The junction departs from germline at one end; a sequencing error may be responsible. The V call is TRBV5-1, the J call TRBJ1-1; D unclear. The CDR3 extends over 15 amino acids. In germline, CDR1 is SGHRS, CDR2 YFSETQ. The CDR3 DNA sequence: TGCGCCAGCAGACAGAATTTGGACTCGGCCCCCGAAGGTTTCTTT. This codes for CASRQNLDSAPEGFF. Based on the CDR3 plus reference TRBV5-1 and TRBJ1-1, the full variable domain is KAGVTQTPRYLIKTRGQQVTLSCSPISGHRSVSWYQQTPGQGLQFLFEYFSETQRNKGNFPGRFSGRQFSNSRSEMNVSTLELGDSALYLCASRQNLDSAPEGFFGQGTRLTVV.